This T cell receptor (beta chain) was recovered during a study of blood T cells in healthy people across ages. The use of a sample-barcoded 5' primer and a J-beta primer mix characterized a second PCR of roughly 6 to 11 cycles. TCRdb analysed the 5' RACE reads with MiXCR anew, one entry per CDR3 protein. The data show around 1,000,000 distinct CDR3 sequences, under 30% seen once. A few counts support this clonotype. A much larger clone differs from this one at a single base, so this may be a read error. V trimming: 3 bases; J trimming: 7 bases; junction bases outside the gene matches: 6. CDR1 and CDR2 from the germline V gene are LNHNV and YYDKDF (reference sequence). The CDR3 is 14 residues long. These data also formed part of another study, on T cells of mothers and their children. That source reports: Microchimeric T cell clones that persisted were not detected.

This TCR was recovered from a girl aged 2 to 10 in good health. Sequencing was carried out using blood. The chain combines TRBV15 with TRBJ2-5; 9 positions match TRBD1. The CDR3 spells CATSSRDREGTQYF. CDR3 in DNA: TGTGCCACCAGCAGTCGGGACAGGGAAGGGACCCAGTACTTC.